This TCR beta chain was identified in a study of T cells in Graves' hyperthyroidism and ophthalmopathy. The study's findings and limits: Blood also held most thyroid clonotypes expanded beyond 0.001.

This clonotype was picked up many times. Its antigen remains unknown. Trimming removed 2 bases from V and 4 bases from J; junction bases left unmatched: 8. The CDR3 covers 17 residues. CDR1 is SGHTA and CDR2 is FQGTGA in the germline V gene. Authors of the study amplified TCR beta CDR3 regions from RNA transcripts. Initially, a first-round RT-PCR of the TCR CDR3 employed the HTBI primer set. TCRdb independently ran MiXCR on the multiplex PCR reads; one entry per CDR3 protein. There are about 400,000 distinct CDR3 sequences in the sample; about 13% occur only once, and 5% to 6% lies in the top ten. The clonotype comes from a woman aged 18-30 years with Graves' hyperthyroidism. Sequenced sample: blood. The V gene is TRBV7-3, the J gene TRBJ2-1; TRBD2 agrees at 10 bases. The CDR3 bases are TGTGCCAGCAGCTTATTGCCTAGCGGGAGTACATACAATGAGCAGTTCTTC. Its protein product is CASSLLPSGSTYNEQFF.